These T cell receptor beta chains were read from a single sample in a study of cytomegalovirus exposure and HLA in healthy donors. Profiling relied on immunoSEQ multiplex PCR, and the TCRdb table lists in-frame clones only, not all of them. The sample lists 200,000 to 250,000 clones; over 75% were seen once. Input material: PBMCs. The receptors originated from a woman in her 30s in good health and CMV-seronegative. CDR3s include the opening cysteine and the closing phenylalanine or tryptophan. D genes are given only for firm matches. The size of a clone is reported for some rows only, either as once, few or many, or as a class for expanded clones.

TGTGCCAGCACTATGGGGGCAGCAGGAGGTAGCTCCTACGAGCAGTACTTC	CASTMGAAGGSSYEQYF	TRBV2	TRBJ2-7	-	-
TGTTCCTCAGGTGTGAACACCGGGGAGCTGTTTTTT	CSSGVNTGELFF	TRBV2	TRBJ2-2	-	-
TGTGCCAGCAGCACCGCCAACAGTCCCGAGTACAATGAGCAGTTCTTC	CASSTANSPEYNEQFF	TRBV5-6	TRBJ2-1	-	once
TGCGCCAGCAGTCAATCTTCAGGCCGGTTCTCCTACGAGCAGTACTTC	CASSQSSGRFSYEQYF	TRBV23-1	TRBJ2-7	-	-
TGCGCCAGCAGCTATGGGGGGGCACCCAGGGGCACTGAAGCTTTCTTT	CASSYGGAPRGTEAFF	TRBV4-1	TRBJ1-1	-	-
TGTGCCATCAGTTCGACAGTACCGGGACAGGGGTATTCACCCCTCCACTTT	CAISSTVPGQGYSPLHF	TRBV10-3	TRBJ1-6	TRBD1	few
TGTGCCAGCAGCTCCTACACAAGCGGGACCCAGTACTTC	CASSSYTSGTQYF	TRBV5-6	TRBJ2-5	-	-
TGTGCCAGCAGCTTACAGGGGCCACTTAACTATGGCTACACCTTC	CASSLQGPLNYGYTF	TRBV7-2	TRBJ1-2	-	-
TGTGCCAGCAGCCCCCACCCGCGGAGCTCCTACGAGCAGTACTTC	CASSPHPRSSYEQYF	TRBV9	TRBJ2-7	-	-
TGTGCCAGCAGTGTACGACAGCCTCTCGGCGAGCAGTACTTC	CASSVRQPLGEQYF	TRBV6-5	TRBJ2-7	-	-
TGTGCCAGCAGTTTATTAGGGACAAACAACTACGAGCAGTACTTC	CASSLLGTNNYEQYF	TRBV7-6	TRBJ2-7	-	-
TGTGCCAGCAGCGGACGCCCCAGGGAGACCCAGTACTTC	CASSGRPRETQYF	TRBV9	TRBJ2-5	-	-
TGTGCCAGCAGTGTCACAGGGGAGGCAGCTGAAAAACTGTTTTTT	CASSVTGEAAEKLFF	TRBV6-1	TRBJ1-4	TRBD1	few
TGTGCCAGCAGGAAAGGACAGGGAATCGGGGAGCTGTTTTTT	CASRKGQGIGELFF	TRBV7-3	TRBJ2-2	TRBD1	-
TGTGCCAGCAGTGAGGATCCCGGGACAGGCTACGAGCAGTACTTC	CASSEDPGTGYEQYF	TRBV6-1	TRBJ2-7	TRBD1	-
TGTGCCAGCAGCCGGACTAGGGGCAGGGACGAGCAGTACTTC	CASSRTRGRDEQYF	TRBV5-4	TRBJ2-7	TRBD2	-
TGTGCCAGCAGTCGCCTCCTAATTCTATACAATGAGCAGTTCTTC	CASSRLLILYNEQFF	TRBV6-5	TRBJ2-1	-	-
TGTGCCAGCAGCTCCCACAGGGGGCGTGATGGCTACACCTTC	CASSSHRGRDGYTF	TRBV7-8	TRBJ1-2	TRBD1	few
TGTGCCAGCAGCGTAGAGATCCGGACTGAAGCTTTCTTT	CASSVEIRTEAFF	TRBV9	TRBJ1-1	-	few
TGTGCCAGCAGTTTAATAGGGGGACCCTACGAGCAGTACTTC	CASSLIGGPYEQYF	TRBV27	TRBJ2-7	-	once
TGTGCCAGCAGTTCGACAGCCTACTATGGCTACACCTTC	CASSSTAYYGYTF	TRBV6-5	TRBJ1-2	-	-
TGTGCCAGCAGACAGGTCAACTATGGCTACACCTTC	CASRQVNYGYTF	TRBV2	TRBJ1-2	-	once
TGTGCCAGCAGCCCTTCCCAAGAGACCCAGTACTTC	CASSPSQETQYF	TRBV6-6	TRBJ2-5	-	-
TGTGCCAGCAGTTTGCCCAGTATGAACACTGAAGCTTTCTTT	CASSLPSMNTEAFF	TRBV28	TRBJ1-1	-	-
TGCGCCAGCAGTCGAAAAAGGCTAGCGGGGGCCACAGATACGCAGTATTTT	CASSRKRLAGATDTQYF	TRBV10-1	TRBJ2-3	TRBD2	-
TGTGCCTGGAGTGTACGGGGGGATCAGCCCCAGCATTTT	CAWSVRGDQPQHF	TRBV30	TRBJ1-5	-	few
TGTGCCAGCAGGACAGGGGGCAATCAGCCCCAGCATTTT	CASRTGGNQPQHF	TRBV6-5	TRBJ1-5	TRBD1	-
TGCGCCAGCAGCCCTACTAGCATTGGCTCCTACAATGAGCAGTTCTTC	CASSPTSIGSYNEQFF	TRBV4-1	TRBJ2-1	-	-
TGCGCCAGCAGCTTGGGGGACAGGGGGCAAGAGACCCAGTACTTC	CASSLGDRGQETQYF	TRBV5-1	TRBJ2-5	TRBD1	-
TGTGCCAGCAGCTTAGGGACACCCGATAGCAATCAGCCCCAGCATTTT	CASSLGTPDSNQPQHF	TRBV7-6	TRBJ1-5	-	-
TGTGCCAGCAGTCAACAGGGTTCGGGAGAAAAACTGTTTTTT	CASSQQGSGEKLFF	TRBV2	TRBJ1-4	-	few
TGTGCCAGCTCACCGGCCGGAGCGGGAGGGAACACCGGGGAGCTGTTTTTT	CASSPAGAGGNTGELFF	TRBV18	TRBJ2-2	TRBD2	-
TGTGCCAGCAGCCCTAGCGGGGGGATTGAGCAGTACTTC	CASSPSGGIEQYF	TRBV7-3	TRBJ2-5	TRBD2	-
TGTGCCAGCAGTCCAGCGGGGGAGTTGAATGAGCAGTTCTTC	CASSPAGELNEQFF	TRBV27	TRBJ2-1	TRBD2	few
TGTGCCAGCAGTGTTGGGGGAGGTTACCCTCGGGAGCTGTTTTTT	CASSVGGGYPRELFF	TRBV6-4	TRBJ2-2	-	few
TGTGCCAGCAGCGTAGTACAGGTGCACCAAGACTCCTACAATGAGCAGTTCTTC	CASSVVQVHQDSYNEQFF	TRBV9	TRBJ2-1	-	-
TGCGCCAGCAGCTTATCTGGGGCCGGCACAGATACGCAGTATTTT	CASSLSGAGTDTQYF	TRBV5-1	TRBJ2-3	-	once